One sample yielded the 21 T cell receptor beta chains listed below, sequenced in a study of control samples from healthy donors and cancer patients. Sequenced by immunoSEQ multiplex PCR; TCRdb stores in-frame clones only, minus some. The sample holds some 150,000 clones, around 94% seen once. The sample consisted of blood. The receptors were gathered from a middle-aged man in good health.

V is TRBV7-2 and J is TRBJ1-3; no clear D. This CDR3 spans 13 amino acids. Trimming left V 4 bases short and J 4 bases short, with 8 bases between. Germline CDR1 and CDR2: SGHTA and FQGNSA. The CDR3 reads CASSSQLGNTIYF. The CDR3 DNA sequence: TGTGCCAGCAGCTCGCAGCTCGGAAACACCATATATTTT. Drawing the rest from reference TRBV7-2 and TRBJ1-3, the complete variable domain is GAGVSQSPSNKVTEKGKDVELRCDPISGHTALYWYRQSLGQGLEFLIYFQGNSAPDKSGLPSDRFSAERTGGSVSTLTIQRTQQEDSAVYLCASSSQLGNTIYFGEGSWLTVV.

The chain uses TRBV10-3 and TRBJ2-1; a weak D match, TRBD2 (7 bases). The CDR3 runs to 15 residues. CDR1 and CDR2 from the germline V gene are ENHRY and SYGVKD. The germline V and J ends were trimmed by 0 bases and 10 bases, with 16 bases remaining between them. The CDR3 region is CAISESRGGGTEQFF. The CDR3 region has the DNA TGTGCCATCAGTGAGTCGAGAGGGGGAGGGACGGAGCAGTTCTTC.

The chain has TRBV3-1 (or the pseudogene TRBV3-2) and TRBJ2-5; D might be TRBD2 (5 bases). The V end lost 1 base, the J end lost 2 bases, and 17 bases lay between the germline ends. Germline V gives CDR1 LGHDT, CDR2 YNNKEL (reference sequence). CDR3 size: 17 residues. The CDR3 reads CASSQGFGTSGQETQYF. The CDR3 coding sequence is TGTGCCAGCAGCCAAGGTTTTGGTACTAGTGGACAAGAGACCCAGTACTTC.

The rearrangement joins TRBV5-4 to TRBJ1-1; 7 bases map to TRBD1. CDR3 size: 18 residues. Germline CDR1 SGHNT, CDR2 YYREEE (reference sequence). V dropped 3 bases and J dropped 2; count of bases not matched to a gene: 16. The CDR3 DNA is TGTGCCAGCAGCTCTGATACCGACAGGGCAAAATTCAACACTGAAGCTTTCTTT. This codes for CASSSDTDRAKFNTEAFF.

This chain connects TRBV6-1 to TRBJ2-7; 8 bases fit TRBD1. CDR3 size: 15 residues. The V and J ends lost 2 bases and 2 bases, in that order; junction bases with no gene match: 5. Germline CDR1 and CDR2: MNHNS and SASEGT. DNA of the CDR3: TGTGCCAGCAGTGAAACGGACAGGGCCGCCTACGAGCAGTACTTC. As protein: CASSETDRAAYEQYF.

This clone occurred a few times. This chain connects TRBV7-8 to TRBJ1-1; 7 bases fit TRBD1. J gave up 1 base and V 5 bases, and 7 bases lay outside the gene matches. CDR1 is SGHVS, CDR2 FQNEAQ, per germline. CDR3 size: 15 residues. The CDR3 DNA sequence: TGTGCCAGCAGCCGATCCAGGGGGGCGAACACTGAAGCTTTCTTT. Protein: CASSRSRGANTEAFF.

This chain links TRBV9 with TRBJ2-7; 9 bases fit TRBD2. The junction had 5 bases not matched to a gene; V was cut back by 3 bases and J by 1 base. This CDR3 contains 15 residues. Looked up from germline, CDR1 is SGDLS and CDR2 is YYNGEE. CDR3 sequence reads: CASSEGGGESYEQYF. CDR3 DNA sequence: TGTGCCAGCAGCGAGGGCGGGGGGGAATCCTACGAGCAGTACTTC.

The chain employs TRBV7-9 and TRBJ1-5; no clear D gene. Trimming pared 2 bases from V and 3 bases from J, leaving 11 bases between. The CDR3 is 15 residues long. Looked up from germline, CDR1 is SEHNR and CDR2 is FQNEAQ (reference sequence). The CDR3 sequence is CASSLYNGDNQPQHF. CDR3 nucleotide sequence: TGTGCCAGCAGCTTATATAACGGGGACAATCAGCCCCAGCATTTT. The full variable domain, completed using reference TRBV7-9 and TRBJ1-5, is DTGVSQNPRHKITKRGQNVTFRCDPISEHNRLYWYRQTLGQGPEFLTYFQNEAQLEKSRLLSDRFSAERPKGSFSTLEIQRTEQGDSAMYLCASSLYNGDNQPQHFGDGTRLSIL.

The chain uses TRBV11-1 and TRBJ1-1; TRBD1 matches 8 bases. V shed 2 bases and J 7 bases; nucleotides not matched to a gene: 3. The CDR3 runs to 13 residues. Germline V CDR1 and CDR2: SGHAT, FQDESV (reference sequence). CDR3 sequence reads: CASSLTGGGEAFF. CDR3 nucleotides: TGTGCCAGCAGCTTAACAGGGGGTGGTGAAGCTTTCTTT.

This chain links TRBV19 with TRBJ1-1; D is uncertain. The CDR3 sequence is 13 residues long. Trimming cost V 1 base and J 1 base, with 4 bases left between them. In germline, CDR1 is LNHDA, CDR2 SQIVND (reference sequence). The CDR3 nucleotides are TGTGCCAGTAGTATAGGTCGGAACACTGAAGCTTTCTTT. It yields the protein CASSIGRNTEAFF.

The V and J genes are TRBV19 and TRBJ2-1, with 7 bases that match TRBD2. Germline CDR1 LNHDA, CDR2 SQIVND (reference sequence). The CDR3 covers 17 residues. V trimming: 4 bases; J trimming: 7 bases; junction bases outside the gene matches: 16. In DNA, the CDR3 is TGTGCCAGTAGTAGGCCCCAACTAGCGAGAGAGAGGAATGAGCAGTTCTTC. Translation gives CASSRPQLARERNEQFF.

This clone was counted a single time. The V call is TRBV13, the J call TRBJ2-3; 10 positions match TRBD2. This CDR3 contains 15 residues. V lost 3 bases, J lost 3 bases, and 3 bases stayed unmatched. CDR1 and CDR2 (germline): PRHDT, FYEKMQ (reference sequence). In DNA, the CDR3 is TGTGCCAGCAGCTTGGGAGCGGGAGGGACAGATACGCAGTATTTT. This translates into CASSLGAGGTDTQYF.

V gene TRBV7-2 combines with J gene TRBJ2-1; no clear D gene. V was pared by 5 bases and J by 7 bases, with 6 bases between. This CDR3 contains 11 residues. Germline values: CDR1 SGHTA, CDR2 FQGNSA. The CDR3: CASSLRNEQFF. CDR3 bases: TGTGCCAGCAGCCTACGAAATGAGCAGTTCTTC.

The chain carries TRBV6-5 and TRBJ2-2, with 11 bases that match TRBD1. This CDR3 is 15 amino acids long. CDR1 and CDR2 from the germline V gene are MNHEY and SVGAGI. V gave up 6 bases and J gave up 5 bases; unmatched junction bases: 5. For the CDR3, the DNA is TGTGCCAGCAGGCCGGGACAGGGGGTTACCGGGGAGCTGTTTTTT. Amino acid sequence: CASRPGQGVTGELFF.

The V and J genes are TRBV12-3 or TRBV12-4 and TRBJ1-2; TRBD1 matches 7 bases. J lost 2 bases, V lost 5 bases, and 2 bases had no gene match. The CDR3 is made up of 13 amino acids. The CDR3 coding sequence is TGTGCCAGCAGTGCGACAGGGAACTATGGCTACACCTTC. Its translation: CASSATGNYGYTF.

The chain couples TRBV11-2 to TRBJ2-4; tentative D call: TRBD1 (6 bases). Per the germline V gene, CDR1 is SGHAT and CDR2 is FQNNGV. V was clipped by 3 bases and J by 0 bases, with 9 bases between them. CDR3 length equals 15 residues. CDR3 DNA: TGTGCCAGCAGCTTCCAGGGGCAAGCCAAAAACATTCAGTACTTC. This sequence encodes CASSFQGQAKNIQYF. The whole variable domain, remainder taken from reference TRBV11-2 and TRBJ2-4, is EAGVAQSPRYKIIEKRQSVAFWCNPISGHATLYWYQQILGQGPKLLIQFQNNGVVDDSQLPKDRFSAERLKGVDSTLKIQPAKLEDSAVYLCASSFQGQAKNIQYFGAGTRLSVL.

V is TRBV5-5 and J is TRBJ2-2; the D is unclear. The CDR3 length is 14 residues. CDR1 SGHKS and CDR2 YYEKEE come from the germline V gene (reference sequence). V was cut by 4 bases and J by 7 bases, with 14 bases left in between. For the CDR3, the DNA is TGTGCCAGCAGCCTACTGGCCGCGGACGGGGAGCTGTTTTTT. Translating gives CASSLLAADGELFF.

The V gene is TRBV19, the J gene TRBJ1-6, with 8 bases matching TRBD1. With 2 bases clipped from V and 7 bases from J, the junction kept 10 bases outside the gene matches. The CDR3 sequence is 17 residues long. Germline V gene data show CDR1 as LNHDA and CDR2 as SQIVND (reference sequence). CDR3 sequence: CASSITQGALLNSPLHF. The CDR3 nucleotides are TGTGCCAGTAGTATAACGCAGGGGGCGCTTCTAAATTCACCCCTCCACTTT.

The V and J genes are TRBV3-1 (or the pseudogene TRBV3-2) and TRBJ2-7; D is possibly TRBD2 (6 bases). Germline values: CDR1 LGHDT, CDR2 YNNKEL (reference sequence). The CDR3 contains 13 residues. V lost 3 bases to trimming and J lost 3 bases, with 9 bases between them. The CDR3 protein is CASSQGGLYEQYF. CDR3 nucleotides: TGTGCCAGCAGCCAGGGGGGACTCTACGAGCAGTACTTC.

The genes are TRBV14 and TRBJ2-1; the match to TRBD1 covers 11 bases. From germline, CDR1 is SGHDN and CDR2 FVKESK. The V segment lost 4 bases and the J segment 7 bases; nucleotides outside the gene matches: 12. CDR3 length equals 17 residues. The DNA for the CDR3 is TGTGCCAGCAGCCGGTTATCGGGACAGGGGGTCGGGAATGAGCAGTTCTTC. It specifies CASSRLSGQGVGNEQFF. Complete variable domain (other parts from reference TRBV14 and TRBJ2-1): EAGVTQFPSHSVIEKGQTVTLRCDPISGHDNLYWYRRVMGKEIKFLLHFVKESKQDESGMPNNRFLAERTGGTYSTLKVQPAELEDSGVYFCASSRLSGQGVGNEQFFGPGTRLTVL.

This clone appeared a few times. The chain employs TRBV5-1 and TRBJ2-2; D may be TRBD1 or TRBD2 (5 bases each). V lost 4 bases to trimming and J lost 4 bases, with 8 bases between them. Germline V CDR1 and CDR2: SGHRS, YFSETQ. CDR3 length: 13 amino acids. DNA of the CDR3: TGCGCCAGCAGCGAGGGGTCCACCGGGGAGCTGTTTTTT. It is translated as CASSEGSTGELFF.